Shown below are 2 T cell receptor beta chains from a single sample sequenced in a study of blood T cells in healthy people across ages (dated by TCRdb to about 2015). The method was 5' RACE. Instrument used: Illumina HiSeq 2500. A second about 7 to 12 cycle PCR used a sample-barcoded 5' primer and a J-beta primer mix. TCRdb applied fastp at Q25 and MiXCR to the public reads, then kept only in-frame beta chains. CDR3 protein sequences are deduplicated, and each keeps its most common genes and DNA. In this sample the table shows 1.5 million or so distinct CDR3 sequences, approximately 42% of which occur a single time. Of the sample, roughly 7.9% falls within the top ten clones. Sequencing was performed on blood. The receptors derive from a young woman in good health.

This clonotype appeared a few times. The CDR3 reads CSARGLDEQYF. For the CDR3, the DNA is TGCAGTGCTAGAGGACTAGACGAGCAGTACTTC. The chain joins TRBV20-1 to TRBJ2-7; weak D call: TRBD2 (6 bases). Trimming stripped 1 base from V and 5 bases from J, with 6 bases between. Germline V CDR1 and CDR2: DFQATT, SNEGSKA (reference sequence). The CDR3 totals 11 residues.

The chain carries TRBV27 and TRBJ2-5; D is perhaps TRBD1 (5 bases). The DNA matches TRBJ2-7 better at its end, which makes the J call doubtful. Germline V CDR1 and CDR2: MNHEY, SMNVEV (reference sequence). The CDR3 runs 14 residues. This chain's CDR3 is CASSSDHQGYEQYF. In nucleotides, the CDR3 is TGTGCCAGCAGTTCCGACCATCAGGGCTACGAGCAGTACTTC.